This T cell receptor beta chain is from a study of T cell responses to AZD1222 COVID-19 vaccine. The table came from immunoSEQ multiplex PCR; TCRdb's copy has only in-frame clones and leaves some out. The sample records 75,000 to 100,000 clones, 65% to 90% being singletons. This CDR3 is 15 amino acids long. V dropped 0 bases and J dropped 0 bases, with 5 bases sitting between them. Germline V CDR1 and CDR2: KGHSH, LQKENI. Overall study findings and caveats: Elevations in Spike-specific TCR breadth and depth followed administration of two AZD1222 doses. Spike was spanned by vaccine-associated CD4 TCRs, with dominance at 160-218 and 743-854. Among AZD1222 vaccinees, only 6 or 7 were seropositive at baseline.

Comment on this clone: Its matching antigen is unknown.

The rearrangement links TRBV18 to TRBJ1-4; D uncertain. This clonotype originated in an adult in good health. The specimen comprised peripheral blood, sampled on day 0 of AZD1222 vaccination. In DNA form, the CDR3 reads TGTGCCAGCTCACCACCGGGAGCAACTAATGAAAAACTGTTTTTT. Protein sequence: CASSPPGATNEKLFF.